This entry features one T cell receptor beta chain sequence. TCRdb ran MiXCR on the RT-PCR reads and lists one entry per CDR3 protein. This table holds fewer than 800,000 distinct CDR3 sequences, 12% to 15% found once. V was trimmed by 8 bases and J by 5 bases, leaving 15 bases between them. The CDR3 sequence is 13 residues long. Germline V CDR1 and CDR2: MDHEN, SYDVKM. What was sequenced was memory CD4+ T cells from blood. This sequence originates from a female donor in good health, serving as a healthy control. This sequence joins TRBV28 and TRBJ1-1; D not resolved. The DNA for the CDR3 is TGTGCCAGCCTCCCAGTGGTTAAGACTGAAGCTTTCTTT. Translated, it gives CASLPVVKTEAFF.